A selection of T cell receptor beta chains follows, all from one sample in a study of blood T cells in healthy people across ages. TCRdb re-called the 5' RACE reads with MiXCR, one entry per CDR3 protein. In the table there are 1.5 million to 2 million distinct CDR3 sequences, roughly 27% of which are singletons. Sequences were obtained from blood. Receptors were obtained from a woman in her thirties in good health. Both conserved end residues are part of each CDR3. A D gene is named only where the DNA matches it firmly. Only part of the rows carry a size: once, few, many, or a class if the clone is expanded.

.	many	TRBV21-1	TRBJ2-1	CASTAPTANEQFF	TGTGCCAGCACTGCCCCGACAGCGAATGAGCAGTTCTTC
.	.	TRBV7-9	TRBJ2-3	CASSSEGNPPTDTQYF	TGTGCCAGCAGCTCTGAGGGGAATCCGCCCACAGATACGCAGTATTTT
.	many	TRBV11-2	TRBJ2-4	CASSIDNGVNIQYF	TGTGCCAGCAGCATAGACAACGGAGTAAACATTCAGTACTTC
.	.	TRBV12-3/TRBV12-4	TRBJ2-7	CASRPGTWIGDEQYF	TGTGCCAGCAGACCCGGGACATGGATTGGGGACGAGCAGTACTTC
TRBD2	.	TRBV6-4	TRBJ2-3	CASSERLAGGQAQYF	TGTGCCAGCAGTGAAAGACTAGCGGGGGGGCAGGCGCAGTATTTT
.	many	TRBV5-1	TRBJ2-7	CASSSPSTYEQYF	TGCGCCAGCAGCTCACCGAGTACCTACGAGCAGTACTTC
TRBD1	few	TRBV24-1	TRBJ2-5	CATSKPFAGTGERVQGTQYF	TGTGCCACCAGTAAACCATTCGCCGGGACAGGGGAACGGGTTCAAGGGACCCAGTACTTC
.	.	TRBV28	TRBJ2-5	CASSSTGELKTQYF	TGTGCCAGCAGTTCGACGGGGGAACTAAAGACCCAGTACTTC
.	.	TRBV9	TRBJ2-7	CASSPTSATYEQYF	TGTGCCAGCAGCCCGACTAGTGCAACCTACGAGCAGTACTTC
TRBD2	.	TRBV4-3	TRBJ2-7	CASSQGGPSGSSYEQYF	TGCGCCAGCAGCCAAGGCGGGCCTAGCGGGTCCTCCTACGAGCAGTACTTC
.	.	TRBV2	TRBJ2-5	CASSGQGWGETQYF	TGTGCCAGCAGCGGTCAGGGCTGGGGAGAGACCCAGTACTTC
.	.	TRBV11-2	TRBJ1-1	CASSGSIMNTEAFF	TGTGCCAGCAGCGGGTCGATTATGAACACTGAAGCTTTCTTT
.	few	TRBV14	TRBJ2-3	CASSQGSLTPDTQYF	TGTGCCAGCAGCCAAGGCTCTCTTACCCCAGATACGCAGTATTTT
.	once	TRBV11-2	TRBJ2-1	CTSSHPGPSSYNEQFF	TGTACCAGCAGCCACCCGGGGCCCAGCTCCTACAATGAGCAGTTCTTC
TRBD1	.	TRBV5-6	TRBJ2-4	CVSSLRTGGNIQYF	TGTGTCAGCAGCTTGAGGACAGGGGGCAACATTCAGTACTTC
.	many	TRBV10-3	TRBJ2-7	CAITGEVTYEQYF	TGTGCCATCACAGGGGAGGTCACCTACGAGCAGTACTTC
TRBD1	few	TRBV24-1	TRBJ2-5	CATSDGTGGETQYF	TGTGCCACCAGTGACGGGACAGGGGGAGAGACCCAGTACTTC
.	.	TRBV20-1	TRBJ2-7	CSARDYRGRGYEQYF	TGCAGTGCTAGAGATTACCGGGGCCGCGGCTACGAGCAGTACTTC
.	many	TRBV5-1	TRBJ2-3	CASSLAELSTDTQYF	TGCGCCAGCAGCTTGGCAGAGCTTAGCACAGATACGCAGTATTTT
.	few	TRBV5-1	TRBJ2-3	CASSLGLYTQYF	TGCGCCAGCAGCTTGGGACTTTATACGCAGTATTTT
.	few	TRBV20-1	TRBJ2-2	CSATGQNTGELFF	TGCAGTGCTACTGGTCAGAACACCGGGGAGCTGTTTTTT
.	few	TRBV20-1	TRBJ1-1	CSARVGTRRNTEAFF	TGCAGTGCTAGAGTAGGCACGCGACGTAACACTGAAGCTTTCTTT
.	.	TRBV19	TRBJ2-2	CASRPSGVAGELFF	TGTGCCAGTAGACCATCAGGGGTGGCCGGGGAGCTGTTTTTT
.	.	TRBV10-3	TRBJ2-3	CAISEEGGGTDTQYF	TGTGCCATCAGTGAGGAGGGGGGCGGCACAGATACGCAGTATTTT
.	.	TRBV19	TRBJ2-5	CASSIMDQETQYF	TGTGCCAGTAGTATCATGGACCAAGAGACCCAGTACTTC
.	.	TRBV14	TRBJ1-2	CASSPHQDWERGYTF	TGTGCCAGCAGCCCCCACCAGGACTGGGAACGGGGCTACACCTTC
TRBD1	many	TRBV6-6	TRBJ2-7	CASSSGQESNEQYF	TGTGCCAGCAGTTCCGGACAGGAGAGCAACGAGCAGTACTTC
TRBD2	few	TRBV5-1	TRBJ2-4	CASSLEPSGIKNEQYF	TGCGCCAGCAGCTTGGAACCCAGCGGGATTAAGAATGAGCAGTACTTC
.	many	TRBV7-2	TRBJ2-7	CASSPSGPYEQYF	TGTGCCAGCTCACCGTCGGGCCCTTACGAGCAGTACTTC
.	.	TRBV2	TRBJ2-5	CASSEARLAGETQYF	TGTGCCAGCAGTGAAGCGAGGCTAGCCGGAGAGACCCAGTACTTC
.	few	TRBV10-3	TRBJ1-1	CAIRRTESSNTEAFF	TGTGCCATCAGGCGGACCGAGAGCTCGAACACTGAAGCTTTCTTT
.	few	TRBV29-1	TRBJ2-2	CSGDSGAGELFF	TGCAGCGGTGATAGTGGGGCGGGGGAGCTGTTTTTT
.	few	TRBV9	TRBJ1-1	CASSGTGSTEAFF	TGTGCCAGCAGCGGTACAGGGAGCACTGAAGCTTTCTTT
.	many	TRBV18	TRBJ2-6	CASSPQNSGANVLTF	TGTGCCAGCTCACCACAGAACTCTGGGGCCAACGTCCTGACTTTC
.	few	TRBV29-1	TRBJ2-3	CSVEPSGTDTQYF	TGCAGCGTTGAACCCAGCGGCACAGATACGCAGTATTTT
.	many	TRBV20-1	TRBJ2-7	CSARGTLNSYEQYF	TGCAGTGCGAGAGGGACCTTAAACTCCTACGAGCAGTACTTC
TRBD1	many	TRBV6-4	TRBJ2-1	CASSPGTEYNEQFF	TGTGCCAGCAGTCCCGGGACAGAGTACAATGAGCAGTTCTTC
TRBD1	few	TRBV7-2	TRBJ1-1	CASSPTGTMNTEAFF	TGTGCCAGCAGCCCGACAGGGACGATGAACACTGAAGCTTTCTTT
TRBD1	few	TRBV7-2	TRBJ1-6	CASSPNRGNSPLHF	TGTGCCAGCAGCCCGAACAGGGGGAATTCACCCCTCCACTTT
.	few	TRBV5-5	TRBJ2-3	CASNGTPDTDTQYF	TGTGCCAGCAACGGGACACCCGACACAGATACGCAGTATTTT
.	.	TRBV18	TRBJ2-7	CASSPSSTNYEQYF	TGTGCCAGCTCACCAAGTTCTACAAACTACGAGCAGTACTTC
.	.	TRBV15	TRBJ1-4	CATSREITNEKLFF	TGTGCCACCAGCAGAGAAATAACTAATGAAAAACTGTTTTTT
TRBD1	few	TRBV12-3/TRBV12-4	TRBJ2-7	CASSLAPKGARYEQYF	TGTGCCAGCAGTTTAGCGCCGAAGGGGGCGCGTTACGAGCAGTACTTC
.	few	TRBV24-1	TRBJ2-1	CATSASGNEQFF	TGTGCCACCAGTGCGTCCGGGAATGAGCAGTTCTTC
.	many	TRBV5-1	TRBJ2-7	CASRPQDTLDYEQYF	TGCGCCAGCAGACCGCAAGACACTCTGGACTACGAGCAGTACTTC
.	.	TRBV6-2/TRBV6-3	TRBJ1-5	CASSYSGQGSYSNQPQHF	TGTGCCAGCAGTTACTCGGGCCAGGGGTCTTATAGCAATCAGCCCCAGCATTTT
TRBD1	few	TRBV28	TRBJ2-7	CASSVRTGSYEQYF	TGTGCCAGCAGCGTTAGGACAGGCTCCTACGAGCAGTACTTC
TRBD1	.	TRBV9	TRBJ1-4	CASRAGTGGMEKLFF	TGTGCCAGCAGGGCTGGGACAGGGGGGATGGAAAAACTGTTTTTT